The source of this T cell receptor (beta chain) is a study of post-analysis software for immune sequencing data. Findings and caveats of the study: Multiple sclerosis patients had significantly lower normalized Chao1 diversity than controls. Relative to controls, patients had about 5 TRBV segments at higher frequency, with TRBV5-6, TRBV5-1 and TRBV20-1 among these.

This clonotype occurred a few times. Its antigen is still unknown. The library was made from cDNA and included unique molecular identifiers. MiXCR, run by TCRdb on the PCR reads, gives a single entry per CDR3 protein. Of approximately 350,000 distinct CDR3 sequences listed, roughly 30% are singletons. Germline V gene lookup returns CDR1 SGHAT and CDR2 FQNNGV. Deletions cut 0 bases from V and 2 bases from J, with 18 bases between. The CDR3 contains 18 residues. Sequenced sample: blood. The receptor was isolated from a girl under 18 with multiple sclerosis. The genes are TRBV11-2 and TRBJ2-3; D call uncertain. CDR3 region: CASSLDRRNRGDTDTQYF. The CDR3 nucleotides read TGTGCCAGCAGCTTAGATCGCCGCAACCGAGGAGACACAGATACGCAGTATTTT.